This passage covers 3 T cell receptor beta chains from one sample sequenced in a study of T cell changes during pregnancy in multiple sclerosis. TCRdb's copy holds only in-frame clones and misses some; the assay was immunoSEQ multiplex PCR. The sample contains 90,000 to 120,000 clones, more than 90% of which appear only once. Specimen: peripheral blood, collected in the second trimester of pregnancy. The receptors originated from a female donor with multiple sclerosis, enrolled in a pregnancy study.

The V call is TRBV28, the J call TRBJ1-1; D unclear. V dropped 1 base and J dropped 5 bases, with 5 bases sitting between them. The CDR3 consists of 12 residues. The germline V gene has CDR1 MDHEN and CDR2 SYDVKM. CDR3 protein: CASSLSPTEAFF. CDR3 nucleotides: TGTGCCAGCAGTTTATCTCCTACTGAAGCTTTCTTT.

This rearrangement joins TRBV5-1 to TRBJ2-1; D possibly corresponds to TRBD2 (6 bases). Germline loops: CDR1 SGHRS, CDR2 YFSETQ. CDR3 size: 15 residues. Trimming pared 2 bases from V and 2 bases from J, leaving 11 bases between. For the CDR3, the DNA is TGCGCCAGCAGCTTCGGAGGGAGAACCTACAATGAGCAGTTCTTC. Amino acid sequence: CASSFGGRTYNEQFF.

The J gene is TRBJ1-5, the V gene TRBV28, with D unclear. This CDR3 has 13 residues. Trimming stripped 4 bases from V and 11 bases from J, with 15 bases between. Germline V gene data show CDR1 as MDHEN and CDR2 as SYDVKM. CDR3 amino acids: CASSYAVLGAQHF. CDR3 sequence (DNA): TGTGCCAGCAGTTACGCGGTCCTCGGGGCCCAGCATTTT.